Following are 16 T cell receptor beta chains from one sample sequenced in a study of spatial heterogeneity in lung cancer. Overall study results and limits: Counts of expanded alpha and beta TCRs within tumors tracked the tumor nonsynonymous mutation count.

TCRdb recomputed calls from the 5' RACE reads with MiXCR, one row per CDR3 protein. The repertoire holds some 9,800 distinct CDR3 sequences, with less than 7.5% as singletons. Documented time point: sample taken at primary tumor resection. Antigens for these TCRs are unknown. The input for sequencing was lung tumor tissue, taken at surgery. Receptor source: a male donor with early-stage non-small cell lung cancer.

This clonotype is labeled as medium-sized. A library prepared for alpha chains yielded this beta chain as an off-target read; its size is of little meaning. This sequence joins TRBV7-2 and TRBJ2-7; weak D call: TRBD1 (5 bases). The CDR3 has 14 residues. Between the trimmed V and J ends, which lost 3 bases and 2 bases, there was a span of 11 bases. Germline CDR1 and CDR2: SGHTA and FQGNSA. CDR3 loop: CASSLQGSTYEQYV. The CDR3 DNA reads TGTGCCAGCAGCTTGCAGGGTTCAACCTACGAGCAGTACGTC.

This clonotype showed up many times. Being off target in a library aimed at alpha chains, this beta chain has a size of little meaning. The V gene is TRBV20-1, the J gene TRBJ2-1, with 9 nucleotides matching TRBD1. The V segment lost 1 base and the J segment 7 bases; nucleotides outside the gene matches: 8. Germline values: CDR1 DFQATT, CDR2 SNEGSKA (reference sequence). The CDR3 is made up of 15 amino acids. This CDR3 is CSARGGTGQLNEQFF. Here the CDR3 DNA reads TGCAGTGCTAGAGGCGGGACAGGGCAACTGAATGAGCAGTTCTTC.

This clonotype was counted at least ten times. This beta chain turned up in a library designed for alpha chains; as an off-target read, its abundance says little. The gene calls are TRBV27 and TRBJ1-1; D gene ambiguous. V dropped 5 bases and J dropped 4 bases, with 14 bases sitting between them. The CDR3 has 14 residues. The germline gives CDR1 MNHEY, CDR2 SMNVEV (reference sequence). Here the CDR3 reads CASSPRTLGTEAFF. CDR3 sequence (DNA): TGTGCCAGCAGTCCTCGGACCCTAGGCACTGAAGCTTTCTTT.

This clonotype is categorized as medium-sized. Being off target in a library aimed at alpha chains, this beta chain has a size of little meaning. V is TRBV12-3 or TRBV12-4 and J is TRBJ2-1; possible D gene TRBD2, 5 bases. The CDR3 is made up of 13 amino acids. V was cut by 4 bases and J by 10 bases, with 14 bases left in between. The CDR3 nucleotides read TGTGCCAGCAGTTACGGACTGGGCCGGGAGCAGTTCTTC. Its translation is CASSYGLGREQFF.

This clonotype was observed at least ten times. As an off-target read in a library built for alpha chains, this beta chain has a frequency of little significance. The chain couples TRBV5-1 to TRBJ2-1; perhaps TRBD1 as D (6 bases). The V gene's germline CDR1 is SGHRS and CDR2 YFSETQ. The CDR3 contains 17 residues. Trimming stripped 7 bases from V and 1 base from J, with 21 bases between. The CDR3 region has the DNA TGCGCCAGCTCGGGACGGACGAGTAGGGGGTCCTACAATGAGCAGTTCTTC. As protein: CASSGRTSRGSYNEQFF.

This clonotype was counted many times. Because the library targeted alpha chains, this beta chain is an off-target read whose size means little. The chain recombines TRBV7-9 with TRBJ2-7; possible D gene TRBD1, 5 bases. The CDR3 is 13 amino acids. V shed 0 bases and J shed 4 bases, with 7 bases lying between them. CDR1 is SEHNR, CDR2 FQNEAQ, per germline (reference sequence). CDR3 residues: CASSLAQGYEQYF. CDR3 coding DNA: TGTGCCAGCAGCTTAGCCCAGGGTTACGAGCAGTACTTC. Variable domain in full (rest from reference TRBV7-9 and TRBJ2-7): DTGVSQNPRHKITKRGQNVTFRCDPISEHNRLYWYRQTLGQGPEFLTYFQNEAQLEKSRLLSDRFSAERPKGSFSTLEIQRTEQGDSAMYLCASSLAQGYEQYFGPGTRLTVT.

Ten or more counts support this clonotype. This beta chain lies outside the target of a library built for alpha chains; its clone size means little. The chain has TRBV7-8 and TRBJ2-5; the match to TRBD2 covers 7 bases. V gave up 5 bases and J gave up 3 bases; unmatched junction bases: 9. This CDR3 region has 15 residues. Germline V gives CDR1 SGHVS, CDR2 FQNEAQ. The CDR3 region has the DNA TGTGCCAGCAGCCCCAGTGCAGGGAGGGAAGAGACCCAGTACTTC. It is translated as CASSPSAGREETQYF.

This clonotype showed up many times. A library prepared for alpha chains yielded this beta chain as an off-target read; its size is of little meaning. The chain couples TRBV9 to TRBJ2-1, with 8 nucleotides matching TRBD2. Germline CDR1 reads SGDLS; CDR2 reads YYNGEE. V shed 3 bases and J 9 bases; nucleotides not matched to a gene: 8. The CDR3 sequence is 14 residues long. CDR3: CASSAGLESGEQFF. CDR3 coding DNA: TGTGCCAGCAGCGCGGGACTAGAGAGCGGTGAGCAGTTCTTC.

This clonotype is deemed medium-sized (0.01 to 0.1%). The size of this beta chain means little, since it is a stray read in a library made for alpha chains. The chain joins TRBV7-9 to TRBJ2-2; D is undetermined. Trimming left V 5 bases short and J 6 bases short, with 10 bases between. The CDR3 sequence is 13 residues long. From germline, CDR1 is SEHNR and CDR2 FQNEAQ (reference sequence). CDR3 sequence reads: CASSGFWAGELFF. CDR3 DNA sequence: TGTGCCAGCAGCGGATTTTGGGCCGGGGAGCTGTTTTTT.

This clonotype has a count of ten or more. This beta chain is a stray sequence in a library constructed for alpha chains; its clone size is not meaningful. This chain uses TRBV28 with TRBJ1-1; D may be TRBD1 (6 bases). The CDR3 extends over 16 amino acids. Germline V CDR1 and CDR2: MDHEN, SYDVKM. V shed 8 bases and J shed 1 base, with 20 bases lying between them. The CDR3 DNA sequence: TGTGCCAGCCACCTAACAGGGTTCGCCGAGAACACTGAAGCTTTCTTT. Its translation: CASHLTGFAENTEAFF.

This clonotype appeared many times. This beta chain was picked up by a library intended for alpha chains and is off target, so its count carries little meaning. The chain carries TRBV29-1 and TRBJ2-3; a weak D match, TRBD1 (5 bases). The V end lost 6 bases, the J end lost 4 bases, and 20 bases lay between the germline ends. The length of the CDR3 is 15 residues. Germline V gives CDR1 SQVTM, CDR2 ANQGSEA. CDR3 DNA: TGCAGCGTCGGGTCGGACACAAGTACTTCAGATACGCAGTATTTT. Its translation is CSVGSDTSTSDTQYF.

This clonotype was detected ten times or more. Little can be read into the size of this beta chain, an off-target read in a library designed for alpha chains. The rearrangement uses TRBV28 and TRBJ1-6; D is ambiguous. The CDR3 contains 19 residues. Deletions cut 5 bases from V and 0 bases from J, with 20 bases between. The germline V gene has CDR1 MDHEN and CDR2 SYDVKM. The CDR3 region is CASSRASVISLSYNSPLHF. The DNA of the CDR3 is TGTGCCAGCAGTCGAGCCTCGGTTATAAGCCTCTCCTATAATTCACCCCTCCACTTT.

In this sample, this clonotype is medium-sized. A library made for alpha chains picked up this beta chain off target, so its size means little. This chain connects TRBV4-2 to TRBJ2-5; D not resolved. The ends were cut back, 0 bases at V and 5 bases at J, with 10 bases in the middle. Germline-derived CDR1 and CDR2 are LGHNA and YNFKEQ. The CDR3 contains 14 residues. The CDR3 loop reads CASSQDRAKETQYF. As DNA, the CDR3 is TGTGCCAGCAGCCAAGATCGGGCGAAGGAGACCCAGTACTTC.

In the case of this clonotype: With the library built for alpha chains, this beta chain is off target and its frequency is not meaningful. This chain uses TRBV11-2 with TRBJ2-3, with D tentatively TRBD1 (6 bases). V lost 5 bases, J lost 3 bases, and 18 bases lay in between. Germline V gene lookup returns CDR1 SGHAT and CDR2 FQNNGV. The CDR3 spans 16 residues. The CDR3 loop reads CASSQGAYTGTDTQYF. The CDR3 nucleotides read TGTGCCAGCAGCCAGGGAGCTTACACAGGGACAGATACGCAGTATTTT.

This clonotype was detected a few times. The library was prepared for alpha chains; this beta chain is a stray read, so its frequency means little. The J gene is TRBJ2-7, the V gene TRBV27; D call uncertain. CDR1 and CDR2 (germline): MNHEY, SMNVEV (reference sequence). V was shortened by 3 bases and J by 2 bases, with 8 bases between the two germline ends. The CDR3 extends over 13 amino acids. The CDR3: CASSFGAAYEQYF. The CDR3 DNA sequence: TGTGCCAGCAGTTTCGGCGCGGCCTACGAGCAGTACTTC.

This clonotype was counted many times. One end of the junction fails to match germline, which may point to a read error. This beta chain lies outside the target of a library built for alpha chains; its clone size means little. The genes are TRBV7-7 and TRBJ2-5, with a possible D match to TRBD2 (6 bases). The CDR3 has 14 amino acids. Per germline, CDR1 SSHAT and CDR2 FNYEAQ (reference sequence). This CDR3 reads CASSSGAGGGTQYF. CDR3 DNA sequence: TGTGCTAGCAGCTCTGGCGCCGGGGGTGGGACCCAGTACTTC.